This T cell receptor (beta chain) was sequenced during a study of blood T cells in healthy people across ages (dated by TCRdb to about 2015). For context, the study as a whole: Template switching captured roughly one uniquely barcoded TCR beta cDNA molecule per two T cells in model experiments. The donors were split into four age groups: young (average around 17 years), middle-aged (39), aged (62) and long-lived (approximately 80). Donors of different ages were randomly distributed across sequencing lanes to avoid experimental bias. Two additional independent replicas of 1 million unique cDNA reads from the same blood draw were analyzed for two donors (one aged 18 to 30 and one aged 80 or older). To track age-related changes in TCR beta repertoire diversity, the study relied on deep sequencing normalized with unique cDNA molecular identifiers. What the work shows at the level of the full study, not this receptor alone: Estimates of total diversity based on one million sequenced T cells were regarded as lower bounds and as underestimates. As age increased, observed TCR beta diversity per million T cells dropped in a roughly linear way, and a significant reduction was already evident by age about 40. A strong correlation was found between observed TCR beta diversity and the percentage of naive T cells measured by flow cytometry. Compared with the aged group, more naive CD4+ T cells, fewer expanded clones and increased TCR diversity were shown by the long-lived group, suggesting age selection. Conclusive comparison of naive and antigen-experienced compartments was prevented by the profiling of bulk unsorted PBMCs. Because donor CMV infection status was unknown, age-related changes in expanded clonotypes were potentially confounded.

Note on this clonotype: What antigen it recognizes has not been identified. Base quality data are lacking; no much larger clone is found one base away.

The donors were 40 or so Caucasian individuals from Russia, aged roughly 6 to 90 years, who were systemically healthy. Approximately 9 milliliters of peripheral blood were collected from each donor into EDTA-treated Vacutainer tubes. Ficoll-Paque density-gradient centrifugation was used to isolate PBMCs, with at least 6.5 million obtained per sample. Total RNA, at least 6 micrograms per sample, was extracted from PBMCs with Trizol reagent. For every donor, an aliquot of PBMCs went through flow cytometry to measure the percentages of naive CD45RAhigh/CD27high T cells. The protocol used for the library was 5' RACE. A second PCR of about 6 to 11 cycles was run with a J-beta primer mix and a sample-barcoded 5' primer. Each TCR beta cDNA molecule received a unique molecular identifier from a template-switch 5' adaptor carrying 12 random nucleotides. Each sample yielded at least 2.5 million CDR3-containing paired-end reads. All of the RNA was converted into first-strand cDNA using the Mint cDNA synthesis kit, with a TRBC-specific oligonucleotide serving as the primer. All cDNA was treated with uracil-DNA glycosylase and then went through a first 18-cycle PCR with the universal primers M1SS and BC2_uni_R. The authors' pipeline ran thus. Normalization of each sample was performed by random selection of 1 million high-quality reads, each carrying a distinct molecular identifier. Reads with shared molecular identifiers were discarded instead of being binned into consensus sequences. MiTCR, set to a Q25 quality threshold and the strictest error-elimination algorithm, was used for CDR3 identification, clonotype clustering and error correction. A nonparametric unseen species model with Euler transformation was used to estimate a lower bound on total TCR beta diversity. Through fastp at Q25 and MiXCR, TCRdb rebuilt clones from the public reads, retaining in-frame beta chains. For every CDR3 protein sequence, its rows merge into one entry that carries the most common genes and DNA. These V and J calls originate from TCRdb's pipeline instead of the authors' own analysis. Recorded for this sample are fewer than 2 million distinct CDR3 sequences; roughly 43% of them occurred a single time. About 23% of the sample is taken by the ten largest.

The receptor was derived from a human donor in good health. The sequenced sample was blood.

The CDR3 amino acid sequence is: CSARVKGEQFF. In nucleotide form, the sequence is TGCAGTGCTAGAGTTAAGGGGGAACAGTTCTTC. The chain is made from TRBV20-1 and TRBJ2-1; TRBD1 is possibly the D segment (6 matching bases). A distance of 11 bases separates the germline ends of V and J, which lose 1 base and 13 bases respectively. The CDR1 and CDR2 encoded by the germline V gene (reference sequence) are DFQATT and SNEGSKA. Measured from the cysteine to the phenylalanine, the CDR3 is 11 residues long. The DNA shown is the 33-base CDR3, in frame from base 1.